This TCR beta chain was identified during a study of technical replicates of blood from a few donors. The count of this clone is one. After removal of 7 bases from V and 3 bases from J, the junction contained 5 bases not matched to a gene. Germline values: CDR1 ENHRY, CDR2 SYGVKD. CDR3 length: 14 residues. The protocol was immunoSEQ multiplex PCR, while the TCRdb copy is restricted to in-frame clones and leaves out a portion. The table records 70,000 to 75,000 clones, 95% of them present only once. This rearrangement joins TRBV10-3 to TRBJ2-1; the match to TRBD2 covers 8 bases. The specimen was T cells isolated from PBMCs. This receptor was taken from a human donor in good health. CDR3 DNA sequence: TGTGCCATCAACGTGCGGGAGGACTACAATGAGCAGTTCTTC. Translation: CAINVREDYNEQFF.